Listed below are T cell receptor beta chains from one sample, sequenced in a study of blood T cell repertoires in COVID-19. Here immunoSEQ multiplex PCR was the method, and the copy in TCRdb shows in-frame clones only, minus some. The repertoire has approximately 130,000 clones, more than 70% of them found once; the top ten carry 3.9%. Material: peripheral blood. These receptors were obtained from a man aged 55 to 70 with acute or convalescent COVID-19. The CDR3 runs from the conserved cysteine through the conserved F or W. A D gene is named only where the DNA matches it firmly. For some rows the clone size is stated as once, few or many, or as a class when expanded; others skip it.

TRBV7-2	.	TRBD2	TRBJ2-3	CASSLGLAGEGDTQYF	TGTGCCAGCAGCTTAGGGCTAGCGGGAGAAGGGGATACGCAGTATTTT
TRBV28	.	.	TRBJ1-2	CASSRATGGSYGYTF	TGTGCCAGCAGTCGCGCAACAGGAGGGTCTTATGGCTACACCTTC
TRBV3-1/TRBV3-2	.	.	TRBJ1-6	CASSQDLGIPSPLHF	TGTGCCAGCAGCCAAGACCTCGGTATTCCGTCACCCCTCCACTTT
TRBV5-1	once	TRBD2	TRBJ2-1	CASSQTSGKHNEQFF	TGCGCCAGCAGCCAGACTAGCGGGAAGCACAATGAGCAGTTCTTC
TRBV15	.	TRBD2	TRBJ2-3	CATSEGAGGPGDTQYF	TGTGCCACCAGCGAGGGAGCGGGAGGGCCGGGAGATACGCAGTATTTT
TRBV9	.	TRBD2	TRBJ2-1	CASSTDSGNYNEQFF	TGTGCCAGCAGCACCGATAGCGGGAACTACAATGAGCAGTTCTTC
TRBV7-2	.	TRBD1	TRBJ2-5	CASSSTQGPQETQYF	TGTGCCAGCAGCTCAACACAGGGGCCTCAAGAGACCCAGTACTTC
TRBV19	.	TRBD2	TRBJ2-7	CASSTPAGAISEQYF	TGTGCCAGTAGCACTCCAGCGGGAGCTATCAGCGAGCAGTACTTC
TRBV7-2	once	TRBD1	TRBJ1-6	CASSLGGQGYSPLHF	TGTGCCAGCAGCTTAGGGGGACAGGGGTATTCACCCCTCCACTTT
TRBV27	.	TRBD1	TRBJ1-2	CASSLGGGQGYGYTF	TGTGCCAGCAGTTTAGGGGGGGGACAGGGCTATGGCTACACCTTC
TRBV15	once	.	TRBJ2-1	CATSRGGGGENEQFF	TGTGCCACCAGCAGAGGTGGAGGGGGCGAGAATGAGCAGTTCTTC
TRBV6-2/TRBV6-3	.	.	TRBJ1-1	CASSYVRQDTEAFF	TGTGCCAGCAGTTACGTAAGGCAGGACACTGAAGCTTTCTTT
TRBV4-3	.	.	TRBJ2-7	CASSQELGDLSYEQYF	TGCGCCAGCAGCCAAGAACTGGGCGACCTCTCCTACGAGCAGTACTTC
TRBV7-2	.	.	TRBJ1-1	CASSLKGGAEAFF	TGTGCCAGCAGCTTAAAGGGAGGCGCTGAAGCTTTCTTT
TRBV19	.	.	TRBJ2-7	CATAGDNSYEQYF	TGTGCCACCGCTGGGGACAACTCCTACGAGCAGTACTTC
TRBV28	.	.	TRBJ1-1	CASSGGVTEAFF	TGTGCCAGTAGCGGAGGGGTCACTGAAGCTTTCTTT
TRBV11-3	.	TRBD2	TRBJ2-2	CASSLALAGVAGELFF	TGTGCCAGCAGCTTAGCACTAGCGGGAGTGGCCGGGGAGCTGTTTTTT
TRBV6-2/TRBV6-3	.	.	TRBJ2-5	CASSPVGPGETQYF	TGTGCCAGCAGTCCAGTGGGCCCTGGGGAGACCCAGTACTTC
TRBV9	few	TRBD2	TRBJ2-1	CASSVGGRARNEQFF	TGTGCCAGCAGCGTAGGCGGGAGGGCCCGTAATGAGCAGTTCTTC
TRBV18	.	TRBD1	TRBJ2-1	CASYGQGTGSYNEQFF	TGTGCCAGCTACGGACAGGGGACCGGTTCCTACAATGAGCAGTTCTTC
TRBV4-3	.	TRBD2	TRBJ2-1	CASSLAGGWNEQFF	TGCGCCAGCAGCCTTGCGGGGGGGTGGAATGAGCAGTTCTTC
TRBV5-1	.	.	TRBJ1-1	CASSLPQGTTEAFF	TGCGCCAGCAGCCTCCCACAGGGAACCACTGAAGCTTTCTTT
TRBV10-3	.	.	TRBJ1-6	CAISDEALALHF	TGTGCCATCAGTGACGAAGCCCTAGCCCTCCACTTT
TRBV9	.	TRBD2	TRBJ2-3	CASSALAALADTQYF	TGTGCCAGCAGCGCGCTAGCGGCCTTGGCAGATACGCAGTATTTT
TRBV7-2	.	.	TRBJ2-3	CASSQVSGDTQYF	TGTGCCAGCAGCCAAGTCTCGGGAGATACGCAGTATTTT
TRBV28	.	.	TRBJ1-5	CASSTANQPQHF	TGTGCCAGCAGTACAGCCAATCAGCCCCAGCATTTT
TRBV6-6	.	TRBD2	TRBJ2-7	CASRRSSGGEQYF	TGTGCCAGCAGGCGATCTAGCGGGGGAGAGCAGTACTTC
TRBV14	.	TRBD2	TRBJ2-3	CASSQGLAGTPQYF	TGTGCCAGCAGCCAAGGTCTAGCGGGAACCCCGCAGTATTTT
TRBV27	once	TRBD2	TRBJ2-1	CASSWSSGVSYNEQFF	TGTGCCAGCAGTTGGAGCAGCGGGGTATCCTACAATGAGCAGTTCTTC
TRBV7-9	.	TRBD1	TRBJ1-2	CASSLLATGGDYGYTF	TGTGCCAGCAGCTTATTGGCGACAGGGGGCGACTATGGCTACACCTTC
TRBV9	.	.	TRBJ2-3	CASSVALGAATDTQYF	TGTGCCAGCAGCGTTGCCCTAGGTGCAGCCACAGATACGCAGTATTTT
TRBV21-1	.	.	TRBJ2-4	CASILVDVSKNIQYF	TGTGCCAGCATCCTAGTCGATGTCTCCAAAAACATTCAGTACTTC
TRBV15	few	TRBD2	TRBJ2-3	CATRPAGGKEYF	TGTGCCACCCGCCCAGCGGGAGGGAAAGAGTATTTT
TRBV28	.	TRBD1	TRBJ2-7	CASSFVFGQGGEQYF	TGTGCCAGCAGTTTTGTTTTCGGACAGGGGGGAGAGCAGTACTTC
TRBV5-4	.	TRBD2	TRBJ2-7	CASSPPGVAGRTGEQYF	TGTGCCAGCAGCCCACCGGGGGTAGCGGGAAGAACGGGCGAGCAGTACTTC
TRBV15	.	.	TRBJ1-1	CATSVAANTEAFF	TGTGCCACCAGCGTGGCGGCGAACACTGAAGCTTTCTTT
TRBV28	.	.	TRBJ2-5	CASSPDSFPGKTQYF	TGTGCCAGCAGTCCTGACTCTTTCCCGGGGAAGACCCAGTACTTC
TRBV28	.	.	TRBJ2-7	CASSHSYEQYF	TGTGCCAGCAGTCACTCCTACGAGCAGTACTTC
TRBV5-1	.	TRBD1	TRBJ2-3	CASSYPRQGGLLSPDTQYF	TGCGCCAGCAGCTACCCGCGACAGGGGGGTCTTCTTTCCCCAGATACGCAGTATTTT
TRBV5-1	.	TRBD1	TRBJ2-3	CASSLGSKQGPGLTDTQYF	TGCGCCAGCAGCTTGGGCTCGAAACAGGGGCCGGGGCTCACAGATACGCAGTATTTT
TRBV11-2	.	.	TRBJ1-4	CASNPGLNTEKLFF	TGTGCCAGCAATCCGGGACTGAATACTGAAAAACTGTTTTTT
TRBV7-3	.	TRBD2	TRBJ2-1	CASSLDSGSYNEQFF	TGTGCCAGCAGCTTAGATAGCGGGTCCTACAATGAGCAGTTCTTC
TRBV3-1/TRBV3-2	once	TRBD1	TRBJ1-4	CASSQSRTGGEKLFF	TGTGCCAGCAGCCAAAGTAGGACAGGGGGTGAAAAACTGTTTTTT